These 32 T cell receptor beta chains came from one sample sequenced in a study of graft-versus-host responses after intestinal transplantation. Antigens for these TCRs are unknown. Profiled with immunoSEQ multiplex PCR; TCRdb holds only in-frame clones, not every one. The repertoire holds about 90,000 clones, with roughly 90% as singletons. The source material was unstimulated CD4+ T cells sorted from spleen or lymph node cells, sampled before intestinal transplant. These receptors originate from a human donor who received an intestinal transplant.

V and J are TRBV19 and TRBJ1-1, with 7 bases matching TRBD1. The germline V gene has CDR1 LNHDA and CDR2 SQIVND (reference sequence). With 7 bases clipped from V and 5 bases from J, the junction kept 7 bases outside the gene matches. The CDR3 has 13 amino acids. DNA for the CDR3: TGTGCCAGTATCGACAGGGAGAAGACTGAAGCTTTCTTT. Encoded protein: CASIDREKTEAFF. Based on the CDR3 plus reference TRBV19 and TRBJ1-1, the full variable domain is DGGITQSPKYLFRKEGQNVTLSCEQNLNHDAMYWYRQDPGQGLRLIYYSQIVNDFQKGDIAEGYSVSREKKESFPLTVTSAQKNPTAFYLCASIDREKTEAFFGQGTRLTVV.

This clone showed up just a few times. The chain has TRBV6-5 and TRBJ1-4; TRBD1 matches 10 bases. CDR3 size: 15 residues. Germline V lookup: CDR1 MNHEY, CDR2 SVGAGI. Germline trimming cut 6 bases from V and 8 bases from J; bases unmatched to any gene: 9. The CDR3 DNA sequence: TGTGCCAGCAGACCGACAGGGGGCGCGCGAGAAAAACTGTTTTTT. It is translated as CASRPTGGAREKLFF.

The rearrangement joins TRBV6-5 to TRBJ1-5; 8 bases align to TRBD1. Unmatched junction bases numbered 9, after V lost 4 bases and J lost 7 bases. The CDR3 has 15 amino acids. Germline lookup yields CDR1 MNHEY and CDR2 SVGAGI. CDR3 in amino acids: CASSSFGQGRQPQHF. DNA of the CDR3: TGTGCCAGCAGTTCCTTCGGACAGGGTCGCCAGCCCCAGCATTTT.

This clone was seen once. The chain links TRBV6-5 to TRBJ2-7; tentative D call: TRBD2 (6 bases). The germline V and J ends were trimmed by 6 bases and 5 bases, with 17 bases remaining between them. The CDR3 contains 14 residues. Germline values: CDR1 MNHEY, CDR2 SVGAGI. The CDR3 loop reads CASRISGTRDEQYF. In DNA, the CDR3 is TGTGCCAGCAGGATATCCGGGACTCGGGACGAGCAGTACTTC.

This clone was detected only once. CDR3 sequence (DNA): TGCGCCAGCAGCTTGAAAGAACTGGGTAATGAAAAACTGTTTTTT. This codes for CASSLKELGNEKLFF. The chain uses TRBV5-1 and TRBJ1-4; D not resolved. Germline V gene data show CDR1 as SGHRS and CDR2 as YFSETQ. V was cut by 1 base and J by 4 bases, with 11 bases left in between. This CDR3 region has 15 residues.

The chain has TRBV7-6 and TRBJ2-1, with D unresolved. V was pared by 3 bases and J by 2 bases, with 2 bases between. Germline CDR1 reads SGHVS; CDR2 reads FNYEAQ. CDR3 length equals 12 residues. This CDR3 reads CASSFPYNEQFF. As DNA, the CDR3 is TGTGCCAGCAGCTTTCCCTACAATGAGCAGTTCTTC.

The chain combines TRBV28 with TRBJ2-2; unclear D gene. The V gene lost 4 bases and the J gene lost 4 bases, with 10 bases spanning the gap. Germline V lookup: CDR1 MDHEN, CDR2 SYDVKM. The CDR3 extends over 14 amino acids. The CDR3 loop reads CASSSPVSTGELFF. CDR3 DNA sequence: TGTGCCAGCAGTTCCCCCGTGTCCACCGGGGAGCTGTTTTTT.

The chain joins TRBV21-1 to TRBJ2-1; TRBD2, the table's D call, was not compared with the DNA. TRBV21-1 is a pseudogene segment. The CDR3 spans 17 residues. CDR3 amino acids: CASSKARGGSKVNEQFF. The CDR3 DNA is TGTGCCAGCAGCAAAGCGCGGGGCGGGAGTAAAGTGAATGAGCAGTTCTTC.

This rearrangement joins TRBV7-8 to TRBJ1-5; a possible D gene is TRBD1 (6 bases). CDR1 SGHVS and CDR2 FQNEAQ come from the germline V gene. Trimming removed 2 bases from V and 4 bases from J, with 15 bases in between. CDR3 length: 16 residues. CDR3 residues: CASSLRGAPLNQPQHF. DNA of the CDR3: TGTGCCAGCAGCTTAAGGGGGGCGCCGTTGAATCAGCCCCAGCATTTT.

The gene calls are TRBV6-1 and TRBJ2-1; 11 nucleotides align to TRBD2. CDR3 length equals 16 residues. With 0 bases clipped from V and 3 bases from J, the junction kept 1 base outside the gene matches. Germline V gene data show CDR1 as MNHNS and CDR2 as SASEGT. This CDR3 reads CASSEATSGSYNEQFF. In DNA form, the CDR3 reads TGTGCCAGCAGTGAAGCAACTAGCGGGAGCTACAATGAGCAGTTCTTC.

The CDR3 sequence: CASSFGTGDYSNQPQHF. The DNA for the CDR3 is TGTGCCAGCAGCTTTGGAACAGGAGATTATAGCAATCAGCCCCAGCATTTT. The gene calls are TRBV7-2 and TRBJ1-5; the D gene is possibly TRBD1 (5 bases). The CDR3 extends over 17 amino acids. From germline, CDR1 is SGHTA and CDR2 FQGNSA. With 3 bases removed from V and 0 bases from J, the gap between germline ends came to 15 bases.

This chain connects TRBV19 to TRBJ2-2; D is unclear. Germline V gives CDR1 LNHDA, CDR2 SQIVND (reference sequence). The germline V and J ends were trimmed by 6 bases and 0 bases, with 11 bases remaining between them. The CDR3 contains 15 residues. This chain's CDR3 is CASSRTVANTGELFF. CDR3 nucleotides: TGTGCCAGTAGCCGAACAGTGGCGAACACCGGGGAGCTGTTTTTT. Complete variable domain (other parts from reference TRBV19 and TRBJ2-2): DGGITQSPKYLFRKEGQNVTLSCEQNLNHDAMYWYRQDPGQGLRLIYYSQIVNDFQKGDIAEGYSVSREKKESFPLTVTSAQKNPTAFYLCASSRTVANTGELFFGEGSRLTVL.

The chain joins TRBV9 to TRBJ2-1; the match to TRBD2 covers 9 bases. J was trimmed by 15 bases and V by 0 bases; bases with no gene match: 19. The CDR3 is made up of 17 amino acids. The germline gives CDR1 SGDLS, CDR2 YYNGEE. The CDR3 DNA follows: TGTGCCAGCAGCGTAGTATCCGCCGGGGAAGGGACTAGCCACATGTTCTTC. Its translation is CASSVVSAGEGTSHMFF.

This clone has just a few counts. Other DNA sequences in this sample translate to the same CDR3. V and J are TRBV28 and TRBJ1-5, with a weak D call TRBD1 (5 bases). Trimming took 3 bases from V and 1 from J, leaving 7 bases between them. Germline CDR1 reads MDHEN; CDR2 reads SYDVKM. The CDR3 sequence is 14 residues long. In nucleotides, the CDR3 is TGTGCCAGCAGTTTCCACAGGAGCAATCAGCCCCAGCATTTT. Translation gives CASSFHRSNQPQHF.

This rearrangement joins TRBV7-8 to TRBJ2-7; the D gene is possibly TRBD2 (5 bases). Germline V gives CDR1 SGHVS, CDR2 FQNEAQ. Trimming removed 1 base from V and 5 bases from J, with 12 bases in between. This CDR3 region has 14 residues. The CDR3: CASSLELVANEQYF. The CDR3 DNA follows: TGTGCCAGCAGCTTAGAACTAGTCGCCAACGAGCAGTACTTC.

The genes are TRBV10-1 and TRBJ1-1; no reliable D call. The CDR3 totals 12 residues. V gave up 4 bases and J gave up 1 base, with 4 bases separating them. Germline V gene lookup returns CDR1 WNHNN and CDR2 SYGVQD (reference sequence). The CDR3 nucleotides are TGCGCCAGCAGTGGAACGAACACTGAAGCTTTCTTT. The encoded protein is CASSGTNTEAFF.

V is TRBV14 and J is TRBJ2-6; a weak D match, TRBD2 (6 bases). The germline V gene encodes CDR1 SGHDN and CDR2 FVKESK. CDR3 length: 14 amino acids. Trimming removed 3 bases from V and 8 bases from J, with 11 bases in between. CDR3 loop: CASSQGLRPNVLTF. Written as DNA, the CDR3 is TGTGCCAGCAGCCAGGGACTTCGCCCCAACGTCCTGACTTTC.

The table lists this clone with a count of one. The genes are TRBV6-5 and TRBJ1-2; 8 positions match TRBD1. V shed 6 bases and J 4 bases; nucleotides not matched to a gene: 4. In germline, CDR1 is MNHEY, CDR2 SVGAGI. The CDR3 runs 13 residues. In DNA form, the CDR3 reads TGTGCCAGCAGCGGACAGGGTAGCTATGGCTACACCTTC. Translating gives CASSGQGSYGYTF.

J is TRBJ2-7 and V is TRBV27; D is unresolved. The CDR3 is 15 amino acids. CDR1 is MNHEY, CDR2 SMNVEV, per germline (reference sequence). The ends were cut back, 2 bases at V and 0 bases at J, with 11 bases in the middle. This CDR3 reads CASSLIYPSSYEQYF. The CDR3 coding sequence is TGTGCCAGCAGTTTAATATACCCGAGCTCCTACGAGCAGTACTTC.

CDR3 sequence reads: CASSLGSGAGYGYTF. CDR3 in DNA: TGTGCCAGCAGTTTGGGGTCCGGGGCCGGCTATGGCTACACCTTC. The V call is TRBV6-1, the J call TRBJ1-2, with a weak D call TRBD1 (5 bases). CDR3 length equals 15 residues. V was cut by 5 bases and J by 4 bases, with 17 bases left in between. The germline CDR1 and CDR2 sequences are MNHNS and SASEGT.

CDR3 nucleotide sequence: TGTGCCAGCAGGTCTACAGGGGTAAGCGAGCAGTACTTC. Protein product: CASRSTGVSEQYF. The rearrangement uses TRBV6-1 and TRBJ2-7, with 7 nucleotides matching TRBD1. The CDR3 runs 13 residues. CDR1 and CDR2 from the germline V gene are MNHNS and SASEGT. The ends lost 6 bases at V and 6 bases at J; junction bases unmatched: 8.

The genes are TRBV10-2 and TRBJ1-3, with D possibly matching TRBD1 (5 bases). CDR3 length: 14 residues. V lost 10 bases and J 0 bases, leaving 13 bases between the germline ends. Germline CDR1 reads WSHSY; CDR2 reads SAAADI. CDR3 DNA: TGCGCCATCCGGGACGGTAGCTCTGGAAACACCATATATTTT. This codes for CAIRDGSSGNTIYF.

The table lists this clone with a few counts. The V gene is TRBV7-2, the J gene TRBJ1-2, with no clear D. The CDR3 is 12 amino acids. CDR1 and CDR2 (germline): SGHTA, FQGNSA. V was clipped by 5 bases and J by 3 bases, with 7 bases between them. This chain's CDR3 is CASSQPYYGYTF. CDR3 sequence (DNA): TGTGCCAGCAGCCAACCGTACTATGGCTACACCTTC.

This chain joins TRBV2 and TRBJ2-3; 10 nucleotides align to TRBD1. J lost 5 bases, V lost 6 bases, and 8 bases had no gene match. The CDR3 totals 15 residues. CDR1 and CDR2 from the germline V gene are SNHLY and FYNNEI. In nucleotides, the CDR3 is TGTGCCAGCAGGCGACAGGGGGCGAGGGGAGATACGCAGTATTTT. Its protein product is CASRRQGARGDTQYF.

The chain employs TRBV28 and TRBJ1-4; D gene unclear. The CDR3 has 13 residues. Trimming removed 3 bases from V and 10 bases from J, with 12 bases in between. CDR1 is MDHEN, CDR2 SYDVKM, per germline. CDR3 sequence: CASSFGWGGKLFF. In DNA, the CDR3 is TGTGCCAGCAGTTTCGGCTGGGGTGGAAAACTGTTTTTT.

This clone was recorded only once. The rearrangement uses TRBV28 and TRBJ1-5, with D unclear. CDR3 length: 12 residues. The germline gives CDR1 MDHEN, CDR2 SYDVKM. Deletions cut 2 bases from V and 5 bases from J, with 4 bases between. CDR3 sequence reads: CASSLPYQPQHF. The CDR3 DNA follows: TGTGCCAGCAGTTTACCATATCAGCCCCAGCATTTT.

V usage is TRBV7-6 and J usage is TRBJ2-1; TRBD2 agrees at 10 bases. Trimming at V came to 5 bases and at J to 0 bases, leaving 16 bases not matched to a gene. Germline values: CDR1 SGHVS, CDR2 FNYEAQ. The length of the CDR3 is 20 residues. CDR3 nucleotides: TGTGCCAGCAGCCCCCGTCCCCGGACTAGCGGCCTAAGCTCCTACAATGAGCAGTTCTTC. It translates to CASSPRPRTSGLSSYNEQFF.

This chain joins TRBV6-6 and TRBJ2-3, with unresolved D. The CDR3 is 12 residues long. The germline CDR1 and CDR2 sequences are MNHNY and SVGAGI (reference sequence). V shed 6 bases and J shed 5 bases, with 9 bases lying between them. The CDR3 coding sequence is TGTGCCAGCAGCGCGCGTCTAGATACGCAGTATTTT. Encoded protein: CASSARLDTQYF.

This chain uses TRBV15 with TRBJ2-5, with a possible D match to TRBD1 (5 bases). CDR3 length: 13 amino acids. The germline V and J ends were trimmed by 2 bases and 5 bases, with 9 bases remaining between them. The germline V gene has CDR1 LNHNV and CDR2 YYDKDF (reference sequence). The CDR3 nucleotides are TGTGCCACCAGCAGACAGGGTTGGGAGACCCAGTACTTC. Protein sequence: CATSRQGWETQYF. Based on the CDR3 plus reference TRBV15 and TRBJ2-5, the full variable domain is DAMVIQNPRYQVTQFGKPVTLSCSQTLNHNVMYWYQQKSSQAPKLLFHYYDKDFNNEADTPDNFQSRRPNTSFCFLDIRSPGLGDTAMYLCATSRQGWETQYFGPGTRLLVL.

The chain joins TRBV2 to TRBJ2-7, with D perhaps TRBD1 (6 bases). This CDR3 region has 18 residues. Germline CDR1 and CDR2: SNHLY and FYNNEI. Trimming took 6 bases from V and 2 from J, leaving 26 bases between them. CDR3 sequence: CASRYLGLNPGATYEQYF. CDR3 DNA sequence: TGTGCCAGCAGGTACCTTGGGCTTAATCCAGGGGCCACCTACGAGCAGTACTTC.

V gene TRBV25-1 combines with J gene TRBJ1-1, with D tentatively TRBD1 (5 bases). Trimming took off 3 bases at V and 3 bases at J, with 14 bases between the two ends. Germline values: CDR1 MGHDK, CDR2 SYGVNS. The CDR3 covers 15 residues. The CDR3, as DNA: TGTGCCAGCAGTGATTCTCACACAGGTCACACTGAAGCTTTCTTT. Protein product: CASSDSHTGHTEAFF.

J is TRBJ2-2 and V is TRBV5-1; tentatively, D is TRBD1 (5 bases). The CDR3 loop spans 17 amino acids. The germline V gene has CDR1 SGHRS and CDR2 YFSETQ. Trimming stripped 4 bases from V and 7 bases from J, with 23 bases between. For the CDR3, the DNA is TGCGCCAGCAGCCTGGACCGAGGCAGGGTAGTAGTCGGGGAGCTGTTTTTT. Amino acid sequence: CASSLDRGRVVVGELFF.